This section outlines one TCR beta chain sequence together with its context. Looked up from germline, CDR1 is SGHRS and CDR2 is YFSETQ. The CDR3 runs 15 residues. With 0 bases removed from V and 1 base from J, the gap between germline ends came to 7 bases. In the original analysis: Estimation of nucleated cell counts was performed using reference gene primer amplification. Using immunoSEQ multiplex PCR, the repertoire was profiled, and TCRdb retains in-frame clones only, with some absent. The V and J calls and clone size were taken over from that table, and D and trimming were inferred from the DNA. Of a few hundred thousand clones listed, approximately 89% are singletons. Participants had their cohort set by participant-reported clinical history. The data were obtained in a study of blood T cell repertoires in COVID-19. The overall study: The cDNA or gDNA used as material had been derived from T cells, B-cell-depleted T cells, or PBMCs.

The TCR sequence derives from a middle-aged woman with acute COVID-19. The chain has TRBV5-1 and TRBJ2-2; D is uncertain. Source material: PBMCs or T cells enriched from blood (not recorded which). In DNA form, the CDR3 reads TGCGCCAGCAGCTTGGCCCGTCGGAACACCGGGGAGCTGTTTTTT. It yields the protein CASSLARRNTGELFF.